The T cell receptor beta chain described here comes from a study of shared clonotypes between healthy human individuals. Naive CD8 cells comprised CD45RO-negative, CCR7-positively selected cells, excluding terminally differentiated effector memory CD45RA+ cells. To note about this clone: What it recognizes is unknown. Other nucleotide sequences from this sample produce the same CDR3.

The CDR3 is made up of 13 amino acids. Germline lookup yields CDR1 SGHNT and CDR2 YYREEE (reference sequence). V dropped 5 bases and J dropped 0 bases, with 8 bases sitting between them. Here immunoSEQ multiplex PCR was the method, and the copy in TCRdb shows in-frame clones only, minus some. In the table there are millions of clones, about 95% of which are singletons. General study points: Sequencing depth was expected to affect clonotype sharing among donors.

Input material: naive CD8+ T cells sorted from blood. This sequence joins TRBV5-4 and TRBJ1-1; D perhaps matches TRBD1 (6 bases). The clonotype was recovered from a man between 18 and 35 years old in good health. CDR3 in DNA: TGTGCCAGCAGTCAGGGGCTGAACACTGAAGCTTTCTTT. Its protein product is CASSQGLNTEAFF.